Shown below are 15 T cell receptor beta chains from a single sample sequenced in a study of cytomegalovirus exposure and HLA in healthy donors. The protocol was immunoSEQ multiplex PCR, while the TCRdb copy is restricted to in-frame clones and leaves out a portion. The top ten hold nearly 4.5% of the sample, which has tens of thousands of clones, 94% seen once. Sequenced material: PBMCs. The receptors were gathered from a man aged 18 to 29 in good health and CMV-seropositive.

J is TRBJ1-3 and V is TRBV27; possible D gene TRBD1, 6 bases. Germline values: CDR1 MNHEY, CDR2 SMNVEV (reference sequence). Trimming took 8 bases from V and 2 from J, leaving 10 bases between them. The CDR3 is 13 residues long. The CDR3 nucleotides are TGTGCCAGCCGCTCAGGGGCTGGAAACACCATATATTTT. It yields the protein CASRSGAGNTIYF.

The chain has TRBV4-3 and TRBJ2-7; no firm D call. Germline loops: CDR1 LGHNA, CDR2 YSLEER. The V end was cut by 0 bases, the J end by 2 bases, with 11 bases between. This CDR3 comprises 15 residues. The DNA of the CDR3 is TGCGCCAGCAGCCAAGAAATGGGCAGCCCCTACGAGCAGTACTTC. Amino acid sequence: CASSQEMGSPYEQYF.

The V gene is TRBV7-2, the J gene TRBJ2-5, with a weak D call TRBD2 (6 bases). Trimming shortened V by 4 bases and J by 2 bases, and 8 bases separated the two germline ends. Germline loops: CDR1 SGHTA, CDR2 FQGNSA. This CDR3 is built from 13 residues. The CDR3 reads CASSSGLQETQYF. CDR3 coding DNA: TGTGCCAGCAGCTCGGGACTGCAAGAGACCCAGTACTTC.

The V gene is TRBV4-1, the J gene TRBJ2-7, with 8 bases that match TRBD1. The CDR3 extends over 13 amino acids. V dropped 2 bases and J dropped 5; count of bases not matched to a gene: 2. Germline lookup yields CDR1 MGHRA and CDR2 YSYEKL. CDR3 bases: TGCGCCAGCAGCCAACCGGACAGGGACGAGCAGTACTTC. Its translation: CASSQPDRDEQYF.

The chain employs TRBV15 and TRBJ1-2, with 7 bases that match TRBD1. The V segment lost 1 base and the J segment 4 bases; nucleotides outside the gene matches: 6. From germline, CDR1 is LNHNV and CDR2 YYDKDF (reference sequence). This CDR3 contains 15 residues. CDR3 DNA sequence: TGTGCCACCAGCAGAGGGGACAGAACGATCTATGGCTACACCTTC. Translated, it gives CATSRGDRTIYGYTF.

J is TRBJ2-1 and V is TRBV9; the match to TRBD2 covers 8 bases. V trimming: 5 bases; J trimming: 6 bases; junction bases outside the gene matches: 10. Germline V gene data show CDR1 as SGDLS and CDR2 as YYNGEE. This CDR3 contains 15 residues. The CDR3 spells CASSSMGLEVNEQFF. The CDR3 DNA is TGTGCCAGCAGTAGTATGGGACTAGAAGTCAATGAGCAGTTCTTC.

This clone was observed a single time. The chain has TRBV19 and TRBJ2-5, with 7 bases that match TRBD1. V was clipped by 4 bases and J by 3 bases; unmatched bases: 11. CDR3 length: 16 amino acids. Per the germline V gene, CDR1 is LNHDA and CDR2 is SQIVND (reference sequence). CDR3 bases: TGTGCCAGTAGTACGAGACAGGGTCTTCGGGAAGAGACCCAGTACTTC. Translated: CASSTRQGLREETQYF.

The chain uses TRBV27 and TRBJ1-6, with 10 bases lining up with TRBD1. V shed 4 bases and J 10 bases; nucleotides not matched to a gene: 16. This CDR3 has 18 amino acids. Germline values: CDR1 MNHEY, CDR2 SMNVEV (reference sequence). CDR3 coding DNA: TGTGCCAGCAGTTATTTCCCCCCCGGGACAGGGGTTCGATCACCCCTCCACTTT. It is translated as CASSYFPPGTGVRSPLHF.

V and J are TRBV19 and TRBJ1-5, with TRBD1 matching 8 bases. Looked up from germline, CDR1 is LNHDA and CDR2 is SQIVND (reference sequence). Trimming took 6 bases from V and 0 from J; bases not matched to a gene: 1. The CDR3 totals 14 residues. The chain's CDR3 is CASSGQGSNQPQHF. Here the CDR3 DNA reads TGTGCCAGTAGCGGACAGGGTAGCAATCAGCCCCAGCATTTT.

The V gene is TRBV6-1, the J gene TRBJ1-5; 8 bases agree with TRBD1. From germline, CDR1 is MNHNS and CDR2 SASEGT. The CDR3 is 15 residues long. Germline trimming cut 3 bases from V and 2 bases from J; bases unmatched to any gene: 3. The CDR3 bases are TGTGCCAGCAGTGAGCAGGACAGGGGCAATCAGCCCCAGCATTTT. The encoded protein is CASSEQDRGNQPQHF.

This chain links TRBV10-1 with TRBJ1-4; no reliable D call. V was cut by 0 bases and J by 11 bases, with 10 bases left in between. The CDR3 spans 13 residues. The germline gives CDR1 WNHNN, CDR2 SYGVQD (reference sequence). CDR3 DNA sequence: TGCGCCAGCAGTGAGTCAATCGGGGAGAAACTGTTTTTT. Translating gives CASSESIGEKLFF.

The chain carries TRBV7-9 and TRBJ2-3; no firm D call. The germline CDR1 and CDR2 sequences are SEHNR and FQNEAQ (reference sequence). Deletions cut 2 bases from V and 1 base from J, with 4 bases between. The CDR3 extends over 13 amino acids. As DNA, the CDR3 is TGTGCCAGCAGCTTAACAGGCACAGATACGCAGTATTTT. Amino acids: CASSLTGTDTQYF.

The CDR3 region has the DNA TGTGCCAGCAGTTACGGGGGGGGAAACACTGAAGCTTTCTTT. It is translated as CASSYGGGNTEAFF. The chain couples TRBV6-5 to TRBJ1-1, with TRBD1 as a possible D gene (5 bases). The V end was cut by 2 bases, the J end by 2 bases, with 9 bases between. In germline, CDR1 is MNHEY, CDR2 SVGAGI. The CDR3 runs 14 residues.

The chain is built from TRBV27 and TRBJ1-1; perhaps TRBD1 as D (6 bases). CDR1 is MNHEY, CDR2 SMNVEV, per germline (reference sequence). V shed 3 bases and J shed 3 bases, with 8 bases lying between them. This CDR3 region has 13 residues. The CDR3 nucleotides are TGTGCCAGCAGTTTTGAGGGGGACACTGAAGCTTTCTTT. Residues: CASSFEGDTEAFF.

The rearrangement uses TRBV7-2 and TRBJ2-3, with 9 nucleotides matching TRBD2. Germline loops: CDR1 SGHTA, CDR2 FQGNSA. V lost 2 bases and J lost 8; bases outside the gene matches: 11. The CDR3 has 16 amino acids. CDR3 coding DNA: TGTGCCAGCAGCTTATTTGCGGGGGGGCCTGAGTTTACGCAGTATTTT. This sequence encodes CASSLFAGGPEFTQYF.